Following are 25 T cell receptor beta chains from one sample sequenced in a study of blood T cells in healthy people across ages. For the second PCR, which ran for roughly 6 to 11 cycles, a sample-barcoded 5' primer and a J-beta primer mix were used. TCRdb itself ran the 5' RACE reads through MiXCR, one entry per CDR3 protein. The sample has hundreds of thousands of distinct CDR3 sequences, around 62% seen once. The sample consisted of blood. These receptors came from a man aged 25 to 40 in good health.

The chain combines TRBV2 with TRBJ1-5, with no clear D. The CDR3 runs 13 residues. Germline-derived CDR1 and CDR2 are SNHLY and FYNNEI. The V gene lost 6 bases and the J gene lost 5 bases, with 11 bases spanning the gap. The CDR3 nucleotides are TGTGCCAGCAGGGGAATTTGGGATCAGCCCCAGCATTTT. Translated: CASRGIWDQPQHF.

V gene TRBV6-2 or TRBV6-3 combines with J gene TRBJ1-5; TRBD1 aligns across 11 bases. Germline V gene sequence: CDR1 MNHEY, CDR2 SVGEGT. This CDR3 comprises 16 residues. V lost 2 bases to trimming and J lost 4 bases; unmatched junction nucleotides: 4. DNA of the CDR3: TGTGCCAGCAGTTACCCGGGACAGGGGGAAAATCAGCCCCAGCATTTT. Protein product: CASSYPGQGENQPQHF.

In this sample, this clonotype turned up once. The V call is TRBV29-1, the J call TRBJ2-4, with 7 positions matching TRBD2. The end of the DNA fits TRBJ2-7 better, so the J call may be wrong. There are 14 residues in the CDR3. CDR1 and CDR2 (germline): SQVTM, ANQGSEA. The CDR3 region has the DNA TGCAGCGTCCGAGAAGGGAGCGGGGCTTACGAGCAGTACTTC. It specifies CSVREGSGAYEQYF.

This clonotype was recorded only once. Compared with germline, one end of the junction differs, possibly owing to a read error. The CDR3 DNA reads as TGTGCCAGCAGCTTAGGACTGGGGGGCGTTAGCACAGAGACGCAGTATTTT. This sequence encodes CASSLGLGGVSTETQYF. This chain connects TRBV11-3 to TRBJ2-3; D may match TRBD1 or TRBD2 (6 bases each). The germline V gene encodes CDR1 SGHNT and CDR2 YENEEA. This CDR3 is 17 amino acids long.

This sequence joins TRBV20-1 and TRBJ2-3; tentatively, D is TRBD1 or TRBD2 (7 bases each). Trimming pared 3 bases from V and 2 bases from J, leaving 15 bases between. The CDR3 runs 15 residues. In germline, CDR1 is DFQATT, CDR2 SNEGSKA (reference sequence). The DNA for the CDR3 is TGCAGTGCTAGCGACAGGGAGGGTTCCACAGATACGCAGTATTTT. Its translation is CSASDREGSTDTQYF.

This clonotype was observed once. The genes are TRBV4-3 and TRBJ2-1; D tentatively fits TRBD1 or TRBD2 (6 bases each). Looked up from germline, CDR1 is LGHNA and CDR2 is YSLEER. The CDR3 is 15 residues long. Trimming removed 0 bases at V and 4 bases at J, with 10 bases between. DNA of the CDR3: TGCGCCAGCAGCCAAGAAGGAGGGGGTTACAATGAGCAGTTCTTC. Amino acid sequence: CASSQEGGGYNEQFF.

This clonotype was found a few times. V gene TRBV6-2 or TRBV6-3 combines with J gene TRBJ2-1; 7 nucleotides match TRBD1. CDR1 is MNHEY, CDR2 SVGEGT, per germline. CDR3 length: 16 amino acids. J lost 5 bases, V lost 0 bases, and 7 bases had no gene match. The CDR3 region has the DNA TGTGCCAGCAGTTACTCCCTGGACAGGCGAGACAATGAGCAGTTCTTC. Translation: CASSYSLDRRDNEQFF.

The chain recombines TRBV10-3 with TRBJ1-4; D gene unclear. The CDR3 is made up of 12 amino acids. CDR1 ENHRY and CDR2 SYGVKD come from the germline V gene. V gave up 6 bases and J gave up 4 bases, with 6 bases separating them. In DNA, the CDR3 is TGTGCCATCAGGCGTGATAATGAAAAACTGTTTTTT. Translating gives CAIRRDNEKLFF.

This sequence joins TRBV28 and TRBJ2-7; 9 bases agree with TRBD2. Germline V gene data show CDR1 as MDHEN and CDR2 as SYDVKM. CDR3 size: 15 residues. The V and J ends lost 5 bases and 2 bases, in that order; junction bases with no gene match: 7. CDR3 amino acids: CASSGSGGYTYEQYF. For the CDR3, the DNA is TGTGCCAGCAGTGGTAGCGGGGGCTATACCTACGAGCAGTACTTC.

This clonotype turned up a few times. The chain couples TRBV5-1 to TRBJ1-2; no reliable D call. CDR1 is SGHRS, CDR2 YFSETQ, per germline. This CDR3 region has 13 residues. Between the trimmed V and J ends, which lost 3 bases and 8 bases, there was a span of 14 bases. CDR3 sequence: CASSSPWERGYTF. The CDR3 bases are TGCGCCAGCAGCTCCCCCTGGGAGAGGGGCTACACCTTC.

The chain employs TRBV25-1 and TRBJ2-7; 7 nucleotides align to TRBD2. The J call is uncertain, as TRBJ2-5 better fits the DNA end. The CDR3 consists of 15 residues. CDR1 is MGHDK, CDR2 SYGVNS, per germline. The CDR3 loop reads CASSEYGGRGETQYF. The CDR3 coding sequence is TGTGCCAGCAGTGAATACGGAGGGAGGGGCGAGACCCAGTACTTC.

The table lists this clonotype with a few counts. V and J are TRBV5-1 and TRBJ2-7; possible D gene TRBD2, 6 bases. Per germline, CDR1 SGHRS and CDR2 YFSETQ. Trimming took 7 bases from V and 0 from J, leaving 17 bases between them. The CDR3 is 15 amino acids. The CDR3, as DNA: TGCGCCAGCCGATGGTCGGGGGACGACTCCTACGAGCAGTACTTC. Translation: CASRWSGDDSYEQYF.

V is TRBV9 and J is TRBJ1-3, with no clear D. Germline CDR1 and CDR2: SGDLS and YYNGEE. V was shortened by 2 bases and J by 1 base, with 10 bases between the two germline ends. CDR3 length: 15 amino acids. The CDR3 region has the DNA TGTGCCAGCAGCGTGGGTTCGGGTTCTGGAAACACCATATATTTT. Amino acid sequence: CASSVGSGSGNTIYF.

This clonotype was counted a few times. The chain links TRBV12-3 or TRBV12-4 to TRBJ2-7; unclear D gene. V gave up 6 bases and J gave up 3 bases, with 9 bases separating them. The CDR3 is 12 residues long. The chain's CDR3 is CASSRAIYEQYF. As DNA, the CDR3 is TGTGCCAGCAGCCGGGCCATCTACGAGCAGTACTTC.

The rearrangement uses TRBV20-1 and TRBJ2-3, with D unresolved. V was shortened by 0 bases and J by 5 bases, with 12 bases between the two germline ends. The CDR3 length is 14 residues. Germline values: CDR1 DFQATT, CDR2 SNEGSKA (reference sequence). CDR3 sequence (DNA): TGCAGTGCTAGAGATGTGTTGTTAGGAGATACGCAGTATTTT. It yields the protein CSARDVLLGDTQYF.

The chain recombines TRBV6-6 with TRBJ1-1, with D unresolved. Deletions cut 8 bases from V and 7 bases from J, with 14 bases between. Germline V CDR1 and CDR2: MNHNY, SVGAGI (reference sequence). The CDR3 is 12 amino acids. CDR3 in DNA: TGTGCCAGCCGAACAGAGGCCCTTGAAGCTTTCTTT. Translating gives CASRTEALEAFF.

The V and J genes are TRBV20-1 and TRBJ2-3, with 7 bases fitting TRBD2. The germline V gene has CDR1 DFQATT and CDR2 SNEGSKA (reference sequence). Germline trimming cut 0 bases from V and 8 bases from J; bases unmatched to any gene: 20. This CDR3 region has 18 residues. For the CDR3, the DNA is TGCAGTGCTAGAGATGGGGGGGGGTACACTAGGGCCGTAGCTACGCAGTATTTT. It codes for CSARDGGGYTRAVATQYF.

V gene TRBV6-1 combines with J gene TRBJ2-1; 9 bases agree with TRBD1. The germline CDR1 and CDR2 sequences are MNHNS and SASEGT. The CDR3 loop spans 15 amino acids. Trimming cost V 5 bases and J 7 bases; bases outside gene matches: 9. The CDR3 DNA is TGTGCCAGCAGTTCCGGGACAGGGCTTCTTAATGAGCAGTTCTTC. Amino acid sequence: CASSSGTGLLNEQFF.

J is TRBJ2-1 and V is TRBV4-1, with 9 bases aligning to TRBD2. Unmatched junction bases numbered 14, after V lost 2 bases and J lost 0 bases. Per the germline V gene, CDR1 is MGHRA and CDR2 is YSYEKL. The CDR3 has 20 amino acids. The CDR3 protein is CASSQSGLAGVVSSYNEQFF. CDR3 nucleotides: TGCGCCAGCAGCCAATCGGGACTAGCAGGGGTCGTTTCCTCCTACAATGAGCAGTTCTTC.

V usage is TRBV4-3 and J usage is TRBJ2-7; TRBD1 matches 9 bases. This CDR3 spans 15 amino acids. J lost 9 bases, V lost 0 bases, and 9 bases had no gene match. CDR1 is LGHNA and CDR2 is YSLEER in the germline V gene. The DNA for the CDR3 is TGCGCCAGCAGCCAAGAATGGACAGGGGTGCGGGGGCAGTACTTC. It is translated as CASSQEWTGVRGQYF.

The chain has TRBV29-1 and TRBJ1-1, with unresolved D. CDR1 is SQVTM and CDR2 is ANQGSEA in the germline V gene. V dropped 7 bases and J dropped 4 bases, with 13 bases sitting between them. The CDR3 spans 12 residues. CDR3 residues: CSGAGSVTEAFF. In nucleotides, the CDR3 is TGCAGCGGGGCGGGGTCCGTCACTGAAGCTTTCTTT.

The rearrangement joins TRBV20-1 to TRBJ2-1; 8 bases line up with TRBD1. There are 14 residues in the CDR3. Looked up from germline, CDR1 is DFQATT and CDR2 is SNEGSKA (reference sequence). V lost 3 bases to trimming and J lost 7 bases; unmatched junction nucleotides: 8. The CDR3 DNA follows: TGCAGTGCTAGGAGGCCCGGGACAGGTAATGAGCAGTTCTTC. The encoded protein is CSARRPGTGNEQFF.

The chain combines TRBV29-1 with TRBJ2-7; D remains unclear. Germline CDR1 is SQVTM and CDR2 is ANQGSEA. This CDR3 contains 11 residues. The ends were cut back, 4 bases at V and 3 bases at J, with 7 bases in the middle. In nucleotides, the CDR3 is TGCAGCGTTGCGCACAGCTACGAGCAGTACTTC. Translation: CSVAHSYEQYF.

The CDR3: CASSLSGQGGATNEKLFF. The CDR3 DNA follows: TGTGCCAGCAGCCTCTCTGGACAGGGTGGAGCAACTAATGAAAAACTGTTTTTT. This sequence joins TRBV4-2 and TRBJ1-4; 8 nucleotides line up with TRBD1. The CDR3 has 18 amino acids. Trimming removed 4 bases from V and 0 bases from J; junction bases left unmatched: 10. CDR1 and CDR2 from the germline V gene are LGHNA and YNFKEQ.

With respect to this clonotype: A single base separates this from a much larger clone, so it may be a read error. The gene calls are TRBV4-2 and TRBJ2-7, with 15 bases fitting TRBD2. Trimming removed 4 bases from V and 6 bases from J; junction bases left unmatched: 4. CDR1 and CDR2 from the germline V gene are LGHNA and YNFKEQ. This CDR3 has 15 residues. CDR3 coding DNA: TGTGCCAGCAGCCGGGGGACTAGCGGGGGGTCCGAGCAGTACTTC. It encodes CASSRGTSGGSEQYF.